A single sample is the source of the 4 T cell receptor beta chains below, sequenced in a study of blood T cell repertoires in COVID-19. The repertoire was sequenced with immunoSEQ multiplex PCR; TCRdb's copy has only in-frame clones and lacks some. This sample yields approximately 150,000 clones, of which around 80% are seen a single time; around 7.2% belongs to the top ten. The specimen was peripheral blood. The receptors here all came from a woman between 45 and 60 years old in a cohort sampled during active or convalescent COVID-19.

The CDR3 sequence is CASSTQQGARTEAFF. Written as DNA, the CDR3 is TGCGCCAGCAGCACCCAACAGGGGGCGAGGACTGAAGCTTTCTTT. The rearrangement uses TRBV10-2 and TRBJ1-1, with 9 bases fitting TRBD1. The CDR3 spans 15 residues. V gave up 6 bases and J gave up 5 bases; unmatched junction bases: 10. Per the germline V gene, CDR1 is WSHSY and CDR2 is SAAADI.

This clone occurred once. The V gene is TRBV5-6, the J gene TRBJ1-1, with a tentative D call TRBD1 (5 bases). Germline lookup yields CDR1 SGHDT and CDR2 YYEEEE. Trimming shortened V by 1 base and J by 5 bases, and 9 bases separated the two germline ends. The CDR3 spans 13 residues. The CDR3: CASSLIGTTEAFF. The DNA of the CDR3 is TGTGCCAGCAGCTTGATAGGGACTACTGAAGCTTTCTTT. Together with reference TRBV5-6 and TRBJ1-1, the CDR3 gives the full variable domain: DAGVTQSPTHLIKTRGQQVTLRCSPKSGHDTVSWYQQALGQGPQFIFQYYEEEERQRGNFPDRFSGHQFPNYSSELNVNALLLGDSALYLCASSLIGTTEAFFGQGTRLTVV.

This sequence joins TRBV18 and TRBJ2-2, with unresolved D. Germline values: CDR1 KGHSH, CDR2 LQKENI. The CDR3 is 14 amino acids. V lost 4 bases, J lost 0 bases, and 6 bases lay in between. The CDR3 protein is CASSLGANTGELFF. CDR3 DNA sequence: TGTGCCAGCTCACTGGGCGCGAACACCGGGGAGCTGTTTTTT.

The V and J genes are TRBV6-5 and TRBJ2-3; 9 bases fit TRBD2. This CDR3 is built from 14 residues. In germline, CDR1 is MNHEY, CDR2 SVGAGI. V lost 2 bases, J lost 5 bases, and 2 bases stayed unmatched. The CDR3 coding sequence is TGTGCCAGCAGTTACGGCGGGGGGGAAGATACGCAGTATTTT. It codes for CASSYGGGEDTQYF.